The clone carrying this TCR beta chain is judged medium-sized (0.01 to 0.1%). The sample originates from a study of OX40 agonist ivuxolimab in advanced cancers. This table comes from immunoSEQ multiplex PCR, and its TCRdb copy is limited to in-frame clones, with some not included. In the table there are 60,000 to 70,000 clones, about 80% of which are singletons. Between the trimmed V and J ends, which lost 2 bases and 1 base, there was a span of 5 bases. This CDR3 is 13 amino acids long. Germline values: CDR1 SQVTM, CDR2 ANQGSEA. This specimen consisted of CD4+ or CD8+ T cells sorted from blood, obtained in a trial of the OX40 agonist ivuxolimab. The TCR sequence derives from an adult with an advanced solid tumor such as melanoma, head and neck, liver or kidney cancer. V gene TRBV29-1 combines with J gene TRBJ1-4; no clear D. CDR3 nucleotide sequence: TGCAGCGTTGAATCAGGAACTAATGAAAAACTGTTTTTT. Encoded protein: CSVESGTNEKLFF. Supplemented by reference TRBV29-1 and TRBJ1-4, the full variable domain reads SAVISQKPSRDICQRGTSLTIQCQVDSQVTMMFWYRQQPGQSLTLIATANQGSEATYESGFVIDKFPISRPNLTFSTLTVSNMSPEDSSIYLCSVESGTNEKLFFGSGTQLSVL.